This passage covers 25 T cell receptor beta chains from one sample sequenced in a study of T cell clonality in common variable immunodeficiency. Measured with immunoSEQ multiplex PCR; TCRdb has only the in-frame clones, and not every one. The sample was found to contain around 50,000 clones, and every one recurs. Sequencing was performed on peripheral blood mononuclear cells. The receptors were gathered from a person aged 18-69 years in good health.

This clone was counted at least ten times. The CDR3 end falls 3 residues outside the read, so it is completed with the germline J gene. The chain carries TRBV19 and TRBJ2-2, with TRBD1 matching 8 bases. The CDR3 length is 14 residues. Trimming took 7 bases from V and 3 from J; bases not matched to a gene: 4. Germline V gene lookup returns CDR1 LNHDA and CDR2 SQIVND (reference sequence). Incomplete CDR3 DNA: TGTGCCAGTAAATTGGACAGGGACACCGGGGAG. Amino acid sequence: CASKLDRDTGE. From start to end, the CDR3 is CASKLDRDTGELFF.

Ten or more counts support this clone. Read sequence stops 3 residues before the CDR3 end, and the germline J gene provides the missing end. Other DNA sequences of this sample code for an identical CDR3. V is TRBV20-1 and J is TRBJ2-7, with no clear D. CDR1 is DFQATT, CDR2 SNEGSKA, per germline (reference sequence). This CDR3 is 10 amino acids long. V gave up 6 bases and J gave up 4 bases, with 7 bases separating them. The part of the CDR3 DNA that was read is TGCAGTGCACGAACATACGAG. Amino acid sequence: CSARTYE. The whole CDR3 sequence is CSARTYEQYF.

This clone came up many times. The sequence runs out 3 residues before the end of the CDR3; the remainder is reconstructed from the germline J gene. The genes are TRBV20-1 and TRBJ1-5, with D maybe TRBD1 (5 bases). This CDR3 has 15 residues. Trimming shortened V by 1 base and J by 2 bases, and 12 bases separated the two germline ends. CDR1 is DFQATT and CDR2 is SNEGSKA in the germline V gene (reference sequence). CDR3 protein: CSARGIGRGNQPQHF. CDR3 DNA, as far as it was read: TGCAGTGCTAGAGGGATTGGCAGGGGCAATCAGCCC.

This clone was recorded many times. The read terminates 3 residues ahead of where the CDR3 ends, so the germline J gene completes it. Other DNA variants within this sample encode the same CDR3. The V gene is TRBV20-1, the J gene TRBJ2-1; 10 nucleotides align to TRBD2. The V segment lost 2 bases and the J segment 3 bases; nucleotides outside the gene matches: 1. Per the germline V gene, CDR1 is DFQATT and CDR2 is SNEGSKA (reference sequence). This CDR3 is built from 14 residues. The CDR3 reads CSARLAGVYNEQFF. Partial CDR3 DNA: TGCAGTGCTAGACTAGCGGGAGTCTACAATGAG.

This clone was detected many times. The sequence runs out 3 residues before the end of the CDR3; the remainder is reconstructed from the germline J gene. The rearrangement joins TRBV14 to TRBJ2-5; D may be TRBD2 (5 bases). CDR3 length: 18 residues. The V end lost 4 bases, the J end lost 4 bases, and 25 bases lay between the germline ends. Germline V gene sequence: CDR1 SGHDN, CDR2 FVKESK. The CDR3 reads CASSPLQLGQRTVETQYF. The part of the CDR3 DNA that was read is TGTGCCAGCAGCCCTTTACAACTCGGGCAGCGGACTGTAGAGACC.

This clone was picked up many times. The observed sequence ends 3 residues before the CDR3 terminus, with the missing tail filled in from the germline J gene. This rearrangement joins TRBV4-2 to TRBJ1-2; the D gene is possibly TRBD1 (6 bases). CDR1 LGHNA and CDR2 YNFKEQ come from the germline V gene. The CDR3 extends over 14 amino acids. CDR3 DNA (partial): TGTGCCAGCAGCCAAGAATTGGTAGGACAGTCC. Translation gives CASSQELVGQS. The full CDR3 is CASSQELVGQSYTF.

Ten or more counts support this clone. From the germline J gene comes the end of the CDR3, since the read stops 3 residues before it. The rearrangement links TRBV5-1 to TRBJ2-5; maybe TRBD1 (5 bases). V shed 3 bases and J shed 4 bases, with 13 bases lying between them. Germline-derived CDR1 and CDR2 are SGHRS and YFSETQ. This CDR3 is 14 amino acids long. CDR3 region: CASSSGQGGETQYF. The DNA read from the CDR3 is TGCGCCAGCAGCTCCGGGCAGGGTGGAGAGACC.

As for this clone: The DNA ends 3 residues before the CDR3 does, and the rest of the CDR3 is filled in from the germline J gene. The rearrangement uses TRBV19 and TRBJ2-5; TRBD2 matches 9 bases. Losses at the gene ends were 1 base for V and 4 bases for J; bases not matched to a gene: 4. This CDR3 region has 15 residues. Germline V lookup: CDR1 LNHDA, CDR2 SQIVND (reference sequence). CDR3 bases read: TGTGCCAGTAGTATAGGGCGGGAGGGCGTAGAGACC. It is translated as CASSIGREGVET. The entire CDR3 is CASSIGREGVETQYF.

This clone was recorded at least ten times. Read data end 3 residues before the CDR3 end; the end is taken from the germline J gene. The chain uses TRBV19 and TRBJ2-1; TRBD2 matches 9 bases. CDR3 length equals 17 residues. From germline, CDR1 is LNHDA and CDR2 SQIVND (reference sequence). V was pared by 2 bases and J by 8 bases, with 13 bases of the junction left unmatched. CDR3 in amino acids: CASSISRAGTSFDEQFF. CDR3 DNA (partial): TGTGCCAGTAGTATATCCCGTGCGGGGACTAGCTTCGATGAG.

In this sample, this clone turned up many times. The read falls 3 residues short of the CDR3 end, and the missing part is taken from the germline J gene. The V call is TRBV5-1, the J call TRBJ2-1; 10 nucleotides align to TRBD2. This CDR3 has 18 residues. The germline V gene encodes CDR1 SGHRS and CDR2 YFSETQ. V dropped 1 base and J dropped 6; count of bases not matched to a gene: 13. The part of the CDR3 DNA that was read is TGCGCCAGCAGCTTGTCGCGTCCGGGACTAGCGAGTTCCAATGAG. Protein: CASSLSRPGLASSNE. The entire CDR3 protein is CASSLSRPGLASSNEQFF.

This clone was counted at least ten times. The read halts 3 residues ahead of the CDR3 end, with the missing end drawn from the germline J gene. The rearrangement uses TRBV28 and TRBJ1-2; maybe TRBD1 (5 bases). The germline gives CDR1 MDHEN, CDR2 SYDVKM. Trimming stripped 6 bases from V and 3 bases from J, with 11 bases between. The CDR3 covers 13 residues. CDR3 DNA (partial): TGTGCCAGCAGCCCAAGCAGGGACTATGGC. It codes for CASSPSRDYG. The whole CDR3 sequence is CASSPSRDYGYTF.

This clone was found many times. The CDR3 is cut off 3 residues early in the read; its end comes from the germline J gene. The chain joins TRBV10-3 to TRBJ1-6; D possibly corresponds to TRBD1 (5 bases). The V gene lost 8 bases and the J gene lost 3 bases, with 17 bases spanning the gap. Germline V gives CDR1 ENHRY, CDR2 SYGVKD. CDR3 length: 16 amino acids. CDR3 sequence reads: CAIPLGQGYYNSPLHF. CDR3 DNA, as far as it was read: TGTGCCATCCCCTTGGGCCAGGGCTACTATAATTCACCC.

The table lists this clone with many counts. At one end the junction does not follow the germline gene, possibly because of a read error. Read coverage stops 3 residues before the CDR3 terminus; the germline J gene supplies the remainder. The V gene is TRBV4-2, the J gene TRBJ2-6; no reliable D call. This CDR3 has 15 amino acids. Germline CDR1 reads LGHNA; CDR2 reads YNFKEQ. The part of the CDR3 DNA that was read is TGCGCCAGCAGCCCCCTTCCCTCTGGGGCCAACGTC. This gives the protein CASSPLPSGANV. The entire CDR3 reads CASSPLPSGANVLTF.

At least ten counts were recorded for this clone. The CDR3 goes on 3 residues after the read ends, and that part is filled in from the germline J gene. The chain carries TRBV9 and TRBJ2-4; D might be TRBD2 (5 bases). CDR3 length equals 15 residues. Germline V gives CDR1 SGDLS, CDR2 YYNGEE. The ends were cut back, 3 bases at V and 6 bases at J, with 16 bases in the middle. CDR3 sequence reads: CASSAGSTHGNIQYF. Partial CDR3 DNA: TGTGCCAGCAGCGCGGGGTCAACCCATGGAAACATT.

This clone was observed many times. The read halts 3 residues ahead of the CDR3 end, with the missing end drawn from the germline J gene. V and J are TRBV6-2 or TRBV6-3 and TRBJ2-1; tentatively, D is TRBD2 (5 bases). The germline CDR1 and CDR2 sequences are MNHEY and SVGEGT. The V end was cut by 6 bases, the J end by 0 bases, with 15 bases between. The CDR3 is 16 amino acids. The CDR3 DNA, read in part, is TGTGCCAGCAGCTTCGTCCGGGGTCGCTCCTACAATGAG. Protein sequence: CASSFVRGRSYNE. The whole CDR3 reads CASSFVRGRSYNEQFF.

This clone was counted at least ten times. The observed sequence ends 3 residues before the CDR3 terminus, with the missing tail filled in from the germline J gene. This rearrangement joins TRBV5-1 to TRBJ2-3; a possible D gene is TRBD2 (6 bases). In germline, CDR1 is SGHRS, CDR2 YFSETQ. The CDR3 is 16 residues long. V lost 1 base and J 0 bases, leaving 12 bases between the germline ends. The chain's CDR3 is CASSLYPGLSTDTQYF. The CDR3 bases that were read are TGCGCCAGCAGCTTGTATCCGGGACTTAGCACAGATACG.

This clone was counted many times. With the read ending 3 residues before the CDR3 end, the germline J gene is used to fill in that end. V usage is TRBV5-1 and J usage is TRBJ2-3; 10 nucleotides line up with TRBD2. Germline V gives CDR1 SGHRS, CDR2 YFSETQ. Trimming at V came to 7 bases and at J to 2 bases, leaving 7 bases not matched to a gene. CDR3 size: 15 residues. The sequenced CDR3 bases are TGCGCCAGCCGAGGACTAGCGGAAATCACAGATACG. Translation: CASRGLAEITDT. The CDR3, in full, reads CASRGLAEITDTQYF. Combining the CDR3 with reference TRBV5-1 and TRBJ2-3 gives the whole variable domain KAGVTQTPRYLIKTRGQQVTLSCSPISGHRSVSWYQQTPGQGLQFLFEYFSETQRNKGNFPGRFSGRQFSNSRSEMNVSTLELGDSALYLCASRGLAEITDTQYFGPGTRLTVL.

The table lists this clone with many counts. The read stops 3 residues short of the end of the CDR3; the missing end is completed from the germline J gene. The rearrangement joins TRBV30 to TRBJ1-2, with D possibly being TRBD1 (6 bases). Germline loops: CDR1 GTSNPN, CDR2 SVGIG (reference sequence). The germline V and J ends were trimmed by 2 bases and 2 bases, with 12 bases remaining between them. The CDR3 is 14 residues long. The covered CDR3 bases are TGTGCCTGGAGTCGGGGGGCGGAGAACTATGGC. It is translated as CAWSRGAENYG. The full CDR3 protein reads CAWSRGAENYGYTF. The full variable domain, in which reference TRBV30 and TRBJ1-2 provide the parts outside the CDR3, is SQTIHQWPATLVQPVGSPLSLECTVEGTSNPNLYWYRQAAGRGLQLLFYSVGIGQISSEVPQNLSASRPQDRQFILSSKKLLLSDSGFYLCAWSRGAENYGYTFGSGTRLTVV.

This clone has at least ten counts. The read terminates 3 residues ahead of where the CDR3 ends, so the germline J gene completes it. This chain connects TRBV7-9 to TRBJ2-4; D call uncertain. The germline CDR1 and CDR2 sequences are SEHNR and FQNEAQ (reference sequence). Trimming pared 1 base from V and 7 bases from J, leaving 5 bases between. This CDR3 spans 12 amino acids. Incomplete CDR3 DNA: TGTGCCAGCAGCTTAGTAGCTAACATT. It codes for CASSLVANI. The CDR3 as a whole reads CASSLVANIQYF.

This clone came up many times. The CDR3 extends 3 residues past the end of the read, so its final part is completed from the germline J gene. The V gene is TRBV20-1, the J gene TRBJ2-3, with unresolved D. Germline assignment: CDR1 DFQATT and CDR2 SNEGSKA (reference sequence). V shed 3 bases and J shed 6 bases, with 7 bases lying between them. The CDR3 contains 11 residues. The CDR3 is CSASRVDTQYF. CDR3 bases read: TGCAGTGCTAGTCGGGTTGATACG.

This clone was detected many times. The CDR3 reads CASSSRGNTEAFF. The covered CDR3 bases are TGTGCCAGCAGCTCCAGGGGGAACACTGAA. The chain links TRBV7-2 to TRBJ1-1; D may be TRBD1 (6 bases). Sequencing ends 3 residues short of the CDR3 end; the germline J gene provides the rest. This CDR3 has 13 amino acids. Germline CDR1 is SGHTA and CDR2 is FQGNSA. V was pared by 4 bases and J by 1 base, with 7 bases between.

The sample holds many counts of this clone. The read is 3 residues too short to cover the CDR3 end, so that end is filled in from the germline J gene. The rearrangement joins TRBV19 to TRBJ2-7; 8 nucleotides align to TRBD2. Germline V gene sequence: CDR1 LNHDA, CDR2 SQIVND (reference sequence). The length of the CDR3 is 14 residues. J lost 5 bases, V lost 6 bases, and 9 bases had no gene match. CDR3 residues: CASRKTGTRDEQYF. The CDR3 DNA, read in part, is TGTGCCAGTAGAAAAACCGGGACTAGAGACGAG.

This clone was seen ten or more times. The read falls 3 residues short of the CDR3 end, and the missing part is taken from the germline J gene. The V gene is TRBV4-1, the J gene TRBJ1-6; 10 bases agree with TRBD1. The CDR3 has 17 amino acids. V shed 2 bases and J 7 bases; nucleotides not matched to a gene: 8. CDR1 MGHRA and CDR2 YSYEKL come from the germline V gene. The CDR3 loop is CASSQPRTGGRNSPLHF. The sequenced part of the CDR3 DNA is TGCGCCAGCAGCCAACCCCGGACAGGGGGTAGGAATTCACCC.

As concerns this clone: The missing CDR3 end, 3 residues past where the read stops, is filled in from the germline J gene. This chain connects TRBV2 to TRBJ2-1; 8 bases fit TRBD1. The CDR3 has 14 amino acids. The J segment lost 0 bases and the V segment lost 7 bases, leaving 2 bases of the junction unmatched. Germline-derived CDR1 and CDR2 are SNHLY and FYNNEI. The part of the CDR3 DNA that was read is TGTGCCAGCAAAGACAGGGGCTCCTACAATGAG. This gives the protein CASKDRGSYNE. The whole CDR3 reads CASKDRGSYNEQFF.

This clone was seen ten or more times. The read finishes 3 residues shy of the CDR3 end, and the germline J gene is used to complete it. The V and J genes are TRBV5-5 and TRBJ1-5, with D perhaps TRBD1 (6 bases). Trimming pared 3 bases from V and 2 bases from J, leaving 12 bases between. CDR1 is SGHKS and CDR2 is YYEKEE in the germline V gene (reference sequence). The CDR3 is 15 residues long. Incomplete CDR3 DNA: TGTGCCAGCAGCTCGGACAGCACTGGCAATCAGCCC. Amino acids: CASSSDSTGNQP. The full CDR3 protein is CASSSDSTGNQPQHF.